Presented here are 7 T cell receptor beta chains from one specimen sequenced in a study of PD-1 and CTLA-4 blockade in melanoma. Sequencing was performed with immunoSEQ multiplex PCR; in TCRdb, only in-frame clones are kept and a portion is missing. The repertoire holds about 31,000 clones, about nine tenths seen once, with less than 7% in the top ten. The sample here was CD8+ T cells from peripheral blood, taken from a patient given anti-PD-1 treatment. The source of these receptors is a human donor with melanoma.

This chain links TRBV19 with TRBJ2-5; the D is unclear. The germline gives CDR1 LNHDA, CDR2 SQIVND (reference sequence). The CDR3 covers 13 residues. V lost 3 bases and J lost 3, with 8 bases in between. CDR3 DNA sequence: TGTGCCAGTAGTATCTCGTCTGAAGAGACCCAGTACTTC. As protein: CASSISSEETQYF.

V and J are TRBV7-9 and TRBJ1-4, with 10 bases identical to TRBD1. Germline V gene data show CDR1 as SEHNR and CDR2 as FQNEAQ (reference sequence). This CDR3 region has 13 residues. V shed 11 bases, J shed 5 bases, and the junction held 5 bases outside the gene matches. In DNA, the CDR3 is TGTGCCGGAGGGGGACAGGGGAATGAAAAACTGTTTTTT. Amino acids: CAGGGQGNEKLFF.

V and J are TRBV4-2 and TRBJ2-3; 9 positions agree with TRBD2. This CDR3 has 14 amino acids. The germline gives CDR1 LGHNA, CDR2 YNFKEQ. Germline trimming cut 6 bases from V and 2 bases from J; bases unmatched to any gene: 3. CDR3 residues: CASRGGGDTDTQYF. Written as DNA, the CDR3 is TGTGCCAGCAGGGGCGGGGGGGACACAGATACGCAGTATTTT.

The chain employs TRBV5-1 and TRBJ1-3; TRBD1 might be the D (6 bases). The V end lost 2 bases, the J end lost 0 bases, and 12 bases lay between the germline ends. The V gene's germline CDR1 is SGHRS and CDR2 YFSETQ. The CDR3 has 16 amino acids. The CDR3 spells CASSLRLGGSGNTIYF. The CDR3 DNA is TGCGCCAGCAGCTTAAGACTAGGGGGCTCTGGAAACACCATATATTTT.

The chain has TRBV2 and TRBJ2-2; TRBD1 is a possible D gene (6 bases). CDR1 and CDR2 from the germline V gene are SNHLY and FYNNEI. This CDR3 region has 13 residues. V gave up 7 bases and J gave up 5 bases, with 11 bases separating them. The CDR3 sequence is CASIGGRTGELFF. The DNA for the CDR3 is TGTGCCAGCATAGGGGGAAGGACCGGGGAGCTGTTTTTT.

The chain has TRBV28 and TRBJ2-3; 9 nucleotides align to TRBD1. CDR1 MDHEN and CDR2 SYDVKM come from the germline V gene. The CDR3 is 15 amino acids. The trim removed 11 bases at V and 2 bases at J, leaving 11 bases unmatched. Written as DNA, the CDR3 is TGTGCCTGCACTCCGGGACAGGGACACACAGATACGCAGTATTTT. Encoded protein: CACTPGQGHTDTQYF.

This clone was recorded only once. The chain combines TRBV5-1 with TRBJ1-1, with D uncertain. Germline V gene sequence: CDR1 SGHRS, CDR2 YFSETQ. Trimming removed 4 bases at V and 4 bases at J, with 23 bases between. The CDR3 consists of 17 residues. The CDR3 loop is CASSPGIQPSALTEAFF. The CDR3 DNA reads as TGCGCCAGCAGCCCAGGCATACAGCCCTCCGCACTCACTGAAGCTTTCTTT.